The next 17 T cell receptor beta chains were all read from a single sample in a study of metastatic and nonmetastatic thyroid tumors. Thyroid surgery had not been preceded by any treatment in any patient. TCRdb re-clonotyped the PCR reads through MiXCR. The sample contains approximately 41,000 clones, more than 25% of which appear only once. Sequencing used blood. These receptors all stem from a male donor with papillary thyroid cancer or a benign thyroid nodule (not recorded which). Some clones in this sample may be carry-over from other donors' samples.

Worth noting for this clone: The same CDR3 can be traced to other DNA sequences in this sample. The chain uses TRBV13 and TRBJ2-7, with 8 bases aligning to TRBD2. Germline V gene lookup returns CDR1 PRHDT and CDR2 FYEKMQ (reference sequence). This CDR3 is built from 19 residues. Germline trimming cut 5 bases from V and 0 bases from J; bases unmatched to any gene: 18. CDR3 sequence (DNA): TGTGCCAGCAGCCCCCCCGCCGGTACTAGCGGTAAAAGCTCCTACGAGCAGTACTTC. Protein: CASSPPAGTSGKSSYEQYF.

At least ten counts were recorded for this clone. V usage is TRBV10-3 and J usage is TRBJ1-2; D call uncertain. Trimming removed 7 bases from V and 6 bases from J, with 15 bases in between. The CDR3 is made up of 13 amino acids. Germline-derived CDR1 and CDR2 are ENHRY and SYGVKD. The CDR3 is CAIKENPLDGYTF. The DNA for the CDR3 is TGTGCCATCAAGGAGAACCCCCTGGATGGCTACACCTTC.

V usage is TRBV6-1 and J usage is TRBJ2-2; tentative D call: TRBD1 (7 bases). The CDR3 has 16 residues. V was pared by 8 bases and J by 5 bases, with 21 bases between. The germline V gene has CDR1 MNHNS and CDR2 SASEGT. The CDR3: CASSQARGAGTGELFF. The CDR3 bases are TGTGCCAGCTCTCAGGCCAGGGGGGCGGGGACCGGGGAGCTGTTTTTT.

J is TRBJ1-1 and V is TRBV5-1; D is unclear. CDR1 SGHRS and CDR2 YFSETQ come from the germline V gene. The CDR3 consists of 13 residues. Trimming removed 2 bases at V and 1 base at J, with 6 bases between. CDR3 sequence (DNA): TGCGCCAGCAGCTTAACAACGAACACTGAAGCTTTCTTT. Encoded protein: CASSLTTNTEAFF.

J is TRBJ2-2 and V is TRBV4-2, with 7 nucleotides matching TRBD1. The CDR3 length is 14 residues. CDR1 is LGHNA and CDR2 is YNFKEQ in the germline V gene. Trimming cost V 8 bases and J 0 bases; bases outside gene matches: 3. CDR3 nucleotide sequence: TGTGCCAGCCGGGACAGATCGAACACCGGGGAGCTGTTTTTT. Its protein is CASRDRSNTGELFF.

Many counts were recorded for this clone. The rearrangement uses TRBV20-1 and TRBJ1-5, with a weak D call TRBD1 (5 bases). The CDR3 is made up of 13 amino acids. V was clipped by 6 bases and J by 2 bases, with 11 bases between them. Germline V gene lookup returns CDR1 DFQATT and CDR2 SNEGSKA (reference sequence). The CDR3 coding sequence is TGCAGTGCCCCGGACATCGGCAATCAGCCCCAGCATTTT. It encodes CSAPDIGNQPQHF.

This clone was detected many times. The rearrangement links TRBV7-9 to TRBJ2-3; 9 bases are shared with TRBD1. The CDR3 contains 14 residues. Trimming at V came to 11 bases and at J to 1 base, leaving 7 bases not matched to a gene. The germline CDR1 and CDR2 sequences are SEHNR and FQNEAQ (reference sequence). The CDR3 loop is CAGQGRGGTDTQYF. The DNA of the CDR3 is TGTGCCGGACAGGGGCGAGGGGGCACAGATACGCAGTATTTT.

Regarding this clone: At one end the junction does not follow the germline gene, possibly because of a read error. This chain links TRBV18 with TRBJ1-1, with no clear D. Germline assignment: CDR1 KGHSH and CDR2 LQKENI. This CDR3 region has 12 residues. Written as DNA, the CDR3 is TGTGCCAGCTCCACTGAGTACACTCAAGCTTTCTTT. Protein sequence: CASSTEYTQAFF.

This CDR3 reads CASSPSGNYEQYF. Written as DNA, the CDR3 is TGTGCCAGCAGCCCATCCGGAAACTACGAGCAGTACTTC. The rearrangement joins TRBV7-9 to TRBJ2-7; no firm D call. This CDR3 is built from 13 residues. Trimming removed 5 bases from V and 3 bases from J, with 11 bases in between. Germline assignment: CDR1 SEHNR and CDR2 FQNEAQ (reference sequence).

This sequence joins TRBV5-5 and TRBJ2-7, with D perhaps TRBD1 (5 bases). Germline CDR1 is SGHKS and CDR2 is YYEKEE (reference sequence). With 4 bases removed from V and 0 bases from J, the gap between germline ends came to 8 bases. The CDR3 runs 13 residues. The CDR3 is CASSRTSSYEQYF. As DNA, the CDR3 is TGTGCCAGCAGCCGGACAAGCTCCTACGAGCAGTACTTC.

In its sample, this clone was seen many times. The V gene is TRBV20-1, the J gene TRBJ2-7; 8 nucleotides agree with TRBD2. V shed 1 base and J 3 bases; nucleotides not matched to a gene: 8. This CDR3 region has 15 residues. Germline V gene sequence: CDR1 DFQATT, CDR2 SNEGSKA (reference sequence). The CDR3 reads CSARGGLEMVYEQYF. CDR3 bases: TGCAGTGCTAGAGGGGGACTAGAGATGGTCTACGAGCAGTACTTC.

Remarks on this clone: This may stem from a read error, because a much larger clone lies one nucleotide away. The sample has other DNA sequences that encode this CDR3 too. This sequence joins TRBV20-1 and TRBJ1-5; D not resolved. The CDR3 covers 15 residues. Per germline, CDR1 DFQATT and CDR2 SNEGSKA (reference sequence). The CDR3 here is CSASSPQVRNQPQHF. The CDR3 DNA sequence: TGTAGTGCTAGCTCTCCCCAGGTTCGCAATCAGCCCCAGCATTTT.

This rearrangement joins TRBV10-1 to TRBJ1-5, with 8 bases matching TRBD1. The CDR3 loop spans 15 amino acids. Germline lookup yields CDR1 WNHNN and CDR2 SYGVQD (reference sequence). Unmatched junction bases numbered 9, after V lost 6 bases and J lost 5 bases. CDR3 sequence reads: CASSEQQGVDQPQHF. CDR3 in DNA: TGCGCCAGCAGCGAACAACAGGGGGTAGATCAGCCCCAGCATTTT.

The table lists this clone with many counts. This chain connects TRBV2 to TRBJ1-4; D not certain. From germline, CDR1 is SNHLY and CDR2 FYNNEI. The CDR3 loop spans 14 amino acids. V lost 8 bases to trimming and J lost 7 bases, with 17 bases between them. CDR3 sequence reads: CASGKPGNGEKLFF. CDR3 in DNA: TGTGCCAGCGGAAAACCCGGGAACGGTGAAAAACTGTTTTTT. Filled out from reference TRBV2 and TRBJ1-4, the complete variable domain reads EPEVTQTPSHQVTQMGQEVILRCVPISNHLYFYWYRQILGQKVEFLVSFYNNEISEKSEIFDDQFSVERPDGSNFTLKIRSTKLEDSAMYFCASGKPGNGEKLFFGSGTQLSVL.

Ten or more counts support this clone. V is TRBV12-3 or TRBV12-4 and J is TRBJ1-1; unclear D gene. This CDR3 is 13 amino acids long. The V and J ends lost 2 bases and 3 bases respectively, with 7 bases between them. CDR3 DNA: TGTGCCAGCAGTTTATCGCGGGACACTGAAGCTTTCTTT. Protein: CASSLSRDTEAFF.

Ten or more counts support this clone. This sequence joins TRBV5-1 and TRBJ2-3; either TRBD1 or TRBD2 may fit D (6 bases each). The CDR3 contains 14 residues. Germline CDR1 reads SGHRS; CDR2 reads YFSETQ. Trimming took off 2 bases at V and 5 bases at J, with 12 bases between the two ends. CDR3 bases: TGCGCCAGCAGCTTAACAGGGAGGCGAGATACGCAGTATTTT. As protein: CASSLTGRRDTQYF.

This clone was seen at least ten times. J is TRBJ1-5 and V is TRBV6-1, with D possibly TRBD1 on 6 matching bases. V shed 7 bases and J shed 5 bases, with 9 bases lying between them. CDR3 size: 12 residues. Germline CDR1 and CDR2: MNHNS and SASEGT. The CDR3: CASTGVYQPQHF. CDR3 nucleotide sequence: TGTGCCAGCACAGGGGTTTATCAGCCCCAGCATTTT.